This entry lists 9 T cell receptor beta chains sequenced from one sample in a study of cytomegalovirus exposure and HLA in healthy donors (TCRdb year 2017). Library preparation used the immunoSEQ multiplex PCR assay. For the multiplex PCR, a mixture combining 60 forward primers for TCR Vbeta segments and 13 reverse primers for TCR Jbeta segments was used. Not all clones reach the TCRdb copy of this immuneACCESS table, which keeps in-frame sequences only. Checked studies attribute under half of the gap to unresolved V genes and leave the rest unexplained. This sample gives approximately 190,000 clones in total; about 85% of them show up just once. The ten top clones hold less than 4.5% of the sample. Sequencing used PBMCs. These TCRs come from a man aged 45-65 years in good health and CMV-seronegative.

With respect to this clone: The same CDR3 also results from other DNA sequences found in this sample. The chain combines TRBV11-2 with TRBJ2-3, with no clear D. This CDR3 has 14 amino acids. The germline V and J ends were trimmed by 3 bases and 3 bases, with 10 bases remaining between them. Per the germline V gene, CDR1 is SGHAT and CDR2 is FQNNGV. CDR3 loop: CASSLRLTTDTQYF. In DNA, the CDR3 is TGTGCCAGCAGCTTGAGGCTGACTACAGATACGCAGTATTTT.

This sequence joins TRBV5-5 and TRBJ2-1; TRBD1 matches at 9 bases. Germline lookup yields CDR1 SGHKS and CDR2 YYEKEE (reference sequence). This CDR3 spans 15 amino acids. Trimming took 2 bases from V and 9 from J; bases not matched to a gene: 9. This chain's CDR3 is CASSFGQGIDVEQFF. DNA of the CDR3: TGTGCCAGCAGCTTCGGACAGGGGATTGATGTTGAGCAGTTCTTC.

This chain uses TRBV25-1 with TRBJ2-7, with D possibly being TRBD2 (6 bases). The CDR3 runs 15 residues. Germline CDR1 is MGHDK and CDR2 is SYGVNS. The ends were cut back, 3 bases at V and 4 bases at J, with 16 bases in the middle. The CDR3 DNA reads TGTGCCAGCAGTGACCTTACGGGGGACCGGTACGAGCAGTACTTC. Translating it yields CASSDLTGDRYEQYF.

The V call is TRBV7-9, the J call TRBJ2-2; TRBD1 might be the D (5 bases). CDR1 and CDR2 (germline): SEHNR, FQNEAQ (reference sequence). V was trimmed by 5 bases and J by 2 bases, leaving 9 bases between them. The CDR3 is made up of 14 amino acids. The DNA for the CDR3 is TGTGCCAGCAGCGCCCAGGGAAACACCGGGGAGCTGTTTTTT. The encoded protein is CASSAQGNTGELFF.

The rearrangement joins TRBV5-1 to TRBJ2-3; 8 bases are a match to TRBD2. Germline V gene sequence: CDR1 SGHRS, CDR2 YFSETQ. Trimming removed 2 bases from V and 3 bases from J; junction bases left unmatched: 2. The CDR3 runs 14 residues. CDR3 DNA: TGCGCCAGCAGCTTTGGGACTAGTACAGATACGCAGTATTTT. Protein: CASSFGTSTDTQYF.

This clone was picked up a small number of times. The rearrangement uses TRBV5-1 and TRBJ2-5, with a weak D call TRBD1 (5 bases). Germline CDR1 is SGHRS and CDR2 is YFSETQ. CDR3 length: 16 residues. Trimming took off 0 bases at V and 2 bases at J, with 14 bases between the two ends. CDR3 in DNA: TGCGCCAGCAGCTTGGCGGGCAGGGTAATACAAGAGACCCAGTACTTC. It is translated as CASSLAGRVIQETQYF.

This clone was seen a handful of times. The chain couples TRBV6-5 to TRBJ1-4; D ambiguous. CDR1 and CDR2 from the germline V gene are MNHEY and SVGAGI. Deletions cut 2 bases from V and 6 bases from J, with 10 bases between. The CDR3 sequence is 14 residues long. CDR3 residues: CASSYTDEDEKLFF. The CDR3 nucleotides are TGTGCCAGCAGTTACACGGATGAGGATGAAAAACTGTTTTTT.

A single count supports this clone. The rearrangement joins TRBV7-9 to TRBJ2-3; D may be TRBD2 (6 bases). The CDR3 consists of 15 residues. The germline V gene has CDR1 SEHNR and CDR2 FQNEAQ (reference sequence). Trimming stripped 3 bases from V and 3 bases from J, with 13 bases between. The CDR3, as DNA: TGTGCCAGCAGCTTTTGGCGGGACGGAACAGATACGCAGTATTTT. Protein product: CASSFWRDGTDTQYF.

Written as DNA, the CDR3 is TGTGCCAGCGAGCGGGGGAGATACAATGAGCAGTTCTTC. Translating gives CASERGRYNEQFF. The chain has TRBV21-1 and TRBJ2-1; no check of the table's D call, TRBD2, against the DNA was made. TRBV21-1 is reported as a pseudogene. CDR3 size: 13 residues.